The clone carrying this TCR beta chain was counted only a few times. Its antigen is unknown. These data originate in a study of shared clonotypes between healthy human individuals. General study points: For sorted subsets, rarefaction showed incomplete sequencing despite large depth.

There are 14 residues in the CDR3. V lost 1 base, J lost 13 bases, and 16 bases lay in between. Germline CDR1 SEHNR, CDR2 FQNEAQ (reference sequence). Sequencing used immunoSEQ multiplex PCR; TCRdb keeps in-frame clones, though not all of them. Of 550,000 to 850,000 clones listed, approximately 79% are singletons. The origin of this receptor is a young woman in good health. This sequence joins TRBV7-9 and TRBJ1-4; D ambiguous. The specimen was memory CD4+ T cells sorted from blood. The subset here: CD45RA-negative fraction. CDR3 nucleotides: TGTGCCAGCAGCTTAGAGGACCCGGTGGGTGGACTGTTTTTT. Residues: CASSLEDPVGGLFF.